These T cell receptor beta chains were read from a single sample in a study of T-cell reconstitution after alpha-beta-depleted transplantation in children. One entry per CDR3 protein results from TCRdb running MiXCR on the PCR reads. The sample holds 600,000 to 700,000 distinct CDR3 sequences, about 15% seen once. Sequenced material: PBMCs from the stem cell graft donor, taken from the stem cell graft. All receptors derive from a human donor who donated a stem cell graft to a child with acute myeloid leukemia. Each CDR3 is given with its conserved first and last residue. The D gene is left open where the match is weak. Some rows mark clone size as missing; the rest say once, few, many or name a class of expanded clone.

v_gene	d_gene	j_gene	abundance	CDR3nt	CDR3aa
TRBV5-5	-	TRBJ1-2	many	TGTGCCAGCAGCTGGTCCGGGGATGGCTACACCTTC	CASSWSGDGYTF
TRBV20-1	TRBD1	TRBJ1-4	many	TGCAGTGCTAGGGAGACAGGGACCCTCAATGAAAAACTGTTTTTT	CSARETGTLNEKLFF
TRBV5-1	-	TRBJ2-4	-	TGCGCCAGCATGGACTGGGAAAACATTCAGTACTTC	CASMDWENIQYF
TRBV10-3	TRBD2	TRBJ2-7	many	TGTGCCATCAGTGGGCCTAGCGGGGGCTACGAGCAGTACTTC	CAISGPSGGYEQYF
TRBV20-1	-	TRBJ2-3	few	TGCAGTGCTAATGGTCAGGGGGGACTAGGGAGCACAGATACGCAGTATTTT	CSANGQGGLGSTDTQYF
TRBV20-1	TRBD1	TRBJ2-5	many	TGCAGTGCTAGCAGACAGGGAGAGACCCAGTACTTC	CSASRQGETQYF
TRBV7-8	TRBD2	TRBJ2-1	many	TGTGCCAGCACCAACTTAGCGGGGGGGCACAATGAGCAGTTCTTC	CASTNLAGGHNEQFF
TRBV7-2	-	TRBJ1-2	many	TGTGCCAGCAGCTATCAGGAGGGAAACTATGGCTACACCTTC	CASSYQEGNYGYTF
TRBV7-9	-	TRBJ2-3	few	TGTGCCAGCAGCTTTCCCCGAGCAGATACGCAGTATTTT	CASSFPRADTQYF
TRBV20-1	-	TRBJ1-1	many	TGCAGTGCTAGATTCATACAGAACACTGAAGCTTTCTTT	CSARFIQNTEAFF
TRBV12-3/TRBV12-4	-	TRBJ2-1	few	TGTGCCAGCAGTGGTGGTAGAATAAATGAGCAGTTCTTC	CASSGGRINEQFF
TRBV9	-	TRBJ2-3	many	TGTGCCAGCAGCGTAGCAGGCCACGCTTCTAGCACAGATACGCAGTATTTT	CASSVAGHASSTDTQYF
TRBV7-9	-	TRBJ2-1	few	TGTGCCAGCAGCAAAGGTGGGGCCAATGAGCAGTTCTTC	CASSKGGANEQFF
TRBV30	-	TRBJ1-2	few	TGTGCCTGGAGTGTACTGAGTAACTATGGCTACACCTTC	CAWSVLSNYGYTF
TRBV12-3/TRBV12-4	-	TRBJ2-3	-	TGTGCCAGCAGTTCGGCCCCCGGTCCTGCCACAGATACGCAGTATTTT	CASSSAPGPATDTQYF
TRBV12-3/TRBV12-4	-	TRBJ1-5	many	TGTGCCAGCAGTTTAGGGAGCGATCAGCCCCAGCATTTT	CASSLGSDQPQHF
TRBV20-1	-	TRBJ2-5	-	TGCAGTGCAACCCTTGACAGACAAGAGACCCAGTACTTC	CSATLDRQETQYF
TRBV20-1	TRBD1	TRBJ2-5	few	TGCAGTGCTAGAGTTATTGGGACAGGCAAGTCTCAAGAGACCCAGTACTTC	CSARVIGTGKSQETQYF
TRBV20-1	-	TRBJ1-5	many	TGCAGTGCTAGACCCGAGGAGCGGGTTAGCAATCAGCCCCAGCATTTT	CSARPEERVSNQPQHF
TRBV29-1	TRBD1	TRBJ2-2	many	TGCAGCGGGGTGGGACAGTCCAACACCGGGGAGCTGTTTTTT	CSGVGQSNTGELFF
TRBV5-6	-	TRBJ2-7	many	TGTGCCAGCAGCACAGGGAGGAGCTCCTACGAGCAGTACTTC	CASSTGRSSYEQYF
TRBV10-3	-	TRBJ1-1	many	TGTGCCATCCGACTAGGGACATCCGAAGCTTTCTTT	CAIRLGTSEAFF
TRBV20-1	TRBD1	TRBJ2-2	few	TGCAGTGCTAGAGGAACCGGGACAGGGGCCACCGGGGAGCTGTTTTTT	CSARGTGTGATGELFF
TRBV30	-	TRBJ1-5	-	TGTGCCTGGAGTGCAAATAGCAATCAGCCCCAGCATTTT	CAWSANSNQPQHF
TRBV2	TRBD1	TRBJ2-5	-	TGTGCCAGCAAGCCAGGGACAGGGTGGCAAGAGACCCAGTACTTC	CASKPGTGWQETQYF